This TCR beta chain was captured in a study of OX40 agonist ivuxolimab in advanced cancers. Across the study: Patients were treated with intravenous ivuxolimab, dosed at 0.01 to 10 mg/kg and infused every 2 weeks. General study findings and limits: CD8+ T cells showed, on average, more clonal expansion than CD4+ cells. By week 6 at 0.1 to 3.0 mg/kg, blood CD4+ and CD8+ T cells had expanded clonally.

Autoimmune disease history or systemic immunosuppression disqualified patients. About this clone: Its antigen is not known.

Profiling relied on immunoSEQ multiplex PCR, and the TCRdb table lists in-frame clones only, not all of them. The repertoire has over 45,000 clones, roughly 87% of them found once; the top ten carry 14% to 15%. CDR1 is LNHDA, CDR2 SQIVND, per germline (reference sequence). Trimming cost V 3 bases and J 8 bases, with 17 bases left between them. This CDR3 has 15 residues. This receptor was taken from an adult with an advanced solid tumor such as melanoma, head and neck, liver or kidney cancer. Sequences were derived from CD4+ or CD8+ T cells sorted from blood, sampled in a trial of the OX40 agonist ivuxolimab. The rearrangement uses TRBV19 and TRBJ2-1; D is ambiguous. CDR3 in DNA: TGTGCCAGTAGTATTGTCTCTACTCTTTCTGATGAGCAGTTCTTC. Protein product: CASSIVSTLSDEQFF. The variable domain in full, completed from reference TRBV19 and TRBJ2-1, reads DGGITQSPKYLFRKEGQNVTLSCEQNLNHDAMYWYRQDPGQGLRLIYYSQIVNDFQKGDIAEGYSVSREKKESFPLTVTSAQKNPTAFYLCASSIVSTLSDEQFFGPGTRLTVL.